The clone carrying this T cell receptor (beta chain) has just a few counts. TCRdb keeps only in-frame clones here, not all; method: immunoSEQ multiplex PCR. The sample carries 190,000 or so clones, more than 65% recorded once. This entry belongs to a study of blood T cell repertoires in COVID-19. Study-wide context: The cDNA or gDNA used as material had been derived from T cells, B-cell-depleted T cells, or PBMCs.

Ages ranged from roughly 18 to 100 years, with residence in 24 US areas. The study counted Cohort 3 donors as recovered given two negative PCRs, clearance, or symptom resolution. CDR1 and CDR2 from the germline V gene are SEHNR and FQNEAQ (reference sequence). CDR3 size: 16 residues. Trimming took 5 bases from V and 3 from J, leaving 14 bases between them. Sequenced material: PBMCs or T cells enriched from blood (not recorded which). V gene TRBV7-9 combines with J gene TRBJ1-6; a weak D match, TRBD1 (5 bases). The receptor was derived from a middle-aged man who had recovered from COVID-19. CDR3 loop: CASSHSRDLYNSPLHF. The CDR3 DNA reads as TGTGCCAGCAGCCACTCCAGGGATCTCTATAATTCACCCCTCCACTTT.